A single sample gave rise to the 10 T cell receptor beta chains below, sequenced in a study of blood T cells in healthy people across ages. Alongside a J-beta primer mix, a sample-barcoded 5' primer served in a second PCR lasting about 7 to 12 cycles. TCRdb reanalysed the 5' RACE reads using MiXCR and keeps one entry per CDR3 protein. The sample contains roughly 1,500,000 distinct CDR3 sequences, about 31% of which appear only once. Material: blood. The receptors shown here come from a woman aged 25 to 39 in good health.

The CDR3 DNA reads TGCAGTGCTAGAGATCCACTAGCGGGGGGGGATACGCAGTATTTT. Protein sequence: CSARDPLAGGDTQYF. The chain combines TRBV20-1 with TRBJ2-3; 13 bases are shared with TRBD2. V lost 0 bases and J lost 6; bases outside the gene matches: 3. Germline CDR1 reads DFQATT; CDR2 reads SNEGSKA (reference sequence). This CDR3 is 15 amino acids long.

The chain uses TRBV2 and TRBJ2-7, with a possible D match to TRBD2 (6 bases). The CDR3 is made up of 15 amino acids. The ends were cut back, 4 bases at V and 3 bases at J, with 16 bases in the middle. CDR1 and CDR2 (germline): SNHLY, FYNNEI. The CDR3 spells CASSVRGGMSYEQYF. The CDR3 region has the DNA TGTGCCAGCAGTGTACGGGGCGGGATGAGCTACGAGCAGTACTTC.

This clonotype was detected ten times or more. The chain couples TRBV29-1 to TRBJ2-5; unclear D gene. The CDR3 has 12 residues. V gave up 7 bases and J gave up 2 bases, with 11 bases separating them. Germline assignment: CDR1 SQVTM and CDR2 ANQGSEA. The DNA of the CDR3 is TGCAGCGCCGCGTCTGGGCAAGAGACCCAGTACTTC. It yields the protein CSAASGQETQYF.

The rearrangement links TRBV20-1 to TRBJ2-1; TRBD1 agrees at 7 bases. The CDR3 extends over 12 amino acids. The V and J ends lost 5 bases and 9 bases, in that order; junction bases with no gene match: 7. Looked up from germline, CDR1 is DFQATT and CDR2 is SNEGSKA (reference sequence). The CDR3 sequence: CSASQGVGEQFF. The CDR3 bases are TGCAGTGCTTCTCAGGGGGTCGGTGAGCAGTTCTTC.

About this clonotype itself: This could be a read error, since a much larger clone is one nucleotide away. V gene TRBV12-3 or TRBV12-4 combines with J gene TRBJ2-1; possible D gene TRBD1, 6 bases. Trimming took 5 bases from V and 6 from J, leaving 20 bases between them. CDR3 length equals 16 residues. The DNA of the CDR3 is TGTGCCAGCAGTCCCTTTGGACAGAGAACCTGCAATGAGCAGTTCTTC. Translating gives CASSPFGQRTCNEQFF.

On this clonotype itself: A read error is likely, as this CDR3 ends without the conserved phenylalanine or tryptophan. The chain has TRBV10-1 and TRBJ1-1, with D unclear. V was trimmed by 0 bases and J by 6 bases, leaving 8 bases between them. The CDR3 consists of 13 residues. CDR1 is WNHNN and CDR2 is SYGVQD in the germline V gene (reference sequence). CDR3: CASSESTVAEAFC. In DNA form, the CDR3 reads TGCGCCAGCAGTGAGTCGACGGTGGCTGAAGCTTTCTGT.

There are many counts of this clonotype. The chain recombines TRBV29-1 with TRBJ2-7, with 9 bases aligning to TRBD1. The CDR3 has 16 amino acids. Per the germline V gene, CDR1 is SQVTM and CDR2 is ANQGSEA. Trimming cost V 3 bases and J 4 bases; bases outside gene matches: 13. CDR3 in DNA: TGCAGCGTTGAGGATGCCGGGACAGGGAATAGGTACGAGCAGTACTTC. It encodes CSVEDAGTGNRYEQYF.

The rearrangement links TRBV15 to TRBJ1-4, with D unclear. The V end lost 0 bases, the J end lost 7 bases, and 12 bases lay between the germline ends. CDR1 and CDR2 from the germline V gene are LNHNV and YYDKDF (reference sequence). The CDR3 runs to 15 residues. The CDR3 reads CATSRDNSKSEKLFF. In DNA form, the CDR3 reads TGTGCCACCAGCAGAGATAACAGTAAAAGTGAAAAACTGTTTTTT.

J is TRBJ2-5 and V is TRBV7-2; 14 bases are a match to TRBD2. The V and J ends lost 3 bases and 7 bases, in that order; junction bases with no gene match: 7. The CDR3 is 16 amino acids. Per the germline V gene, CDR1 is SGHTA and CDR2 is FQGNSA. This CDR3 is CASSFSTSGGAGTQYF. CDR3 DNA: TGTGCCAGCAGCTTTTCGACTAGCGGGGGGGCCGGGACCCAGTACTTC.

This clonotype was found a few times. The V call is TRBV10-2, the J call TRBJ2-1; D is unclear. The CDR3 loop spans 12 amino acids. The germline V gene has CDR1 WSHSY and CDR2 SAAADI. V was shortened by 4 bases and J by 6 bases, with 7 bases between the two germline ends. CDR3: CASSVTTNEQFF. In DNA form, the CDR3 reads TGCGCCAGCAGTGTAACTACCAATGAGCAGTTCTTC.